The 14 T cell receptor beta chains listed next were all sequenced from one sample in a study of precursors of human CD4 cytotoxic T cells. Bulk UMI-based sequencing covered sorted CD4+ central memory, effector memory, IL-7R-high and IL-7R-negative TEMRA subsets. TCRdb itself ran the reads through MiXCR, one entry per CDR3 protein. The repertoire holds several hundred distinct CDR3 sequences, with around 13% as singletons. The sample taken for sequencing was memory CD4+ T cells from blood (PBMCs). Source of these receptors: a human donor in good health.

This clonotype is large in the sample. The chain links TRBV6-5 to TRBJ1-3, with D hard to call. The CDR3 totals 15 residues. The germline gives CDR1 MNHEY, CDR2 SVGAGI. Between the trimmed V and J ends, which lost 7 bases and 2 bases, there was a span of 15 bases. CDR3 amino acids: CASTDSGRAGNTIYF. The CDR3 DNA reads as TGTGCCAGCACCGACTCGGGGAGGGCTGGAAACACCATATATTTT.

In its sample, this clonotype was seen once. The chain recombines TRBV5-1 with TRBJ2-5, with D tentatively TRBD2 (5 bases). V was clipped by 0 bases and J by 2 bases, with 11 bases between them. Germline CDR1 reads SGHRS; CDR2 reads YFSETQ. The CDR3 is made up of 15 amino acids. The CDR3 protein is CASSLGPGSQETQYF. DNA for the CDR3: TGCGCCAGCAGCTTGGGGCCGGGATCGCAAGAGACCCAGTACTTC.

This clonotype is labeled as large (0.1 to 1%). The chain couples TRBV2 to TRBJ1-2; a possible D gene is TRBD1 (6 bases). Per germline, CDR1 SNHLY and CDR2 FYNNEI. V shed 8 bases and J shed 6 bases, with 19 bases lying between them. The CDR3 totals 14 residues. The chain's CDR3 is CASLGAPRSNGYTF. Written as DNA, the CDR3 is TGTGCCAGCTTGGGGGCCCCTAGAAGTAATGGCTACACCTTC.

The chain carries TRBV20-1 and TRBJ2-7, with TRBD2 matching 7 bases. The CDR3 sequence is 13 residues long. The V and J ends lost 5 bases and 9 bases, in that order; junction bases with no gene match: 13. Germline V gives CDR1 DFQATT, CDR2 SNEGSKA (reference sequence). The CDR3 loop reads CSAGEGPRVRQYF. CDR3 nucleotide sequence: TGCAGTGCTGGGGAGGGACCTAGGGTCAGGCAGTACTTC.

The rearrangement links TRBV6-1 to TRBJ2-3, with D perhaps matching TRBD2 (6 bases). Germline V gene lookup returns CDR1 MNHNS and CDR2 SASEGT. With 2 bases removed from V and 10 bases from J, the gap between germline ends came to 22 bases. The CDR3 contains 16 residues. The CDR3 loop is CASSETLGTEGRSQYF. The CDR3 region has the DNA TGTGCCAGCAGTGAAACCCTAGGGACGGAGGGAAGATCGCAGTATTTT.

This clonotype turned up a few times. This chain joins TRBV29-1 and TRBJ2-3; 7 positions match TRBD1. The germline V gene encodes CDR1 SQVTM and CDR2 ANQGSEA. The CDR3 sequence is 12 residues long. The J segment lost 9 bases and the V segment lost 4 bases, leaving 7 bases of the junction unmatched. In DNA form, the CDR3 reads TGCAGCGTTGTCCGAGGGGGCGAAACGCAGTATTTT. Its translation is CSVVRGGETQYF.

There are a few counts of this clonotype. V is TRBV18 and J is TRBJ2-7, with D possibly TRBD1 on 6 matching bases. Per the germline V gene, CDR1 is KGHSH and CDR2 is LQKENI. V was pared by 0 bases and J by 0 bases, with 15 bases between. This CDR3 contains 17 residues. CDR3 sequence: CASSPPIGQTSSYEQYF. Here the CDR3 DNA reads TGTGCCAGCTCACCACCGATAGGACAGACAAGCTCCTACGAGCAGTACTTC.

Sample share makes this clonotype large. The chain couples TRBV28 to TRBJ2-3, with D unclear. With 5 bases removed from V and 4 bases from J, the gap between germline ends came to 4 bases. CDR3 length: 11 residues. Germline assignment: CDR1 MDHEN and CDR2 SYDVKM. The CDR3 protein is CASSVPDTQYF. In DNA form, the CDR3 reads TGTGCCAGCAGTGTCCCAGATACGCAGTATTTT. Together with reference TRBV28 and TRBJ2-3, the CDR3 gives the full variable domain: DVKVTQSSRYLVKRTGEKVFLECVQDMDHENMFWYRQDPGLGLRLIYFSYDVKMKEKGDIPEGYSVSREKKERFSLILESASTNQTSMYLCASSVPDTQYFGPGTRLTVL.

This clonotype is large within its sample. Here the CDR3 DNA reads TGTGCCATCAGTGTCCTAGCGGCCTACAATGAGCAGTTCTTC. Its translation: CAISVLAAYNEQFF. The genes are TRBV10-3 and TRBJ2-1; TRBD2 agrees at 7 bases. The germline V gene has CDR1 ENHRY and CDR2 SYGVKD. This CDR3 spans 14 amino acids. V shed 4 bases, J shed 2 bases, and the junction held 2 bases outside the gene matches.

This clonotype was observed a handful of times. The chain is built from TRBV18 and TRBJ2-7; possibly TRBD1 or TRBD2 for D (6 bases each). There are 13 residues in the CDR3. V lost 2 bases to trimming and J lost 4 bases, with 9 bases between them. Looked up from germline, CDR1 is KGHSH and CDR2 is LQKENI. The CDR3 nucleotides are TGTGCCAGCTCACCAAGGGGGGAGTACGAGCAGTACTTC. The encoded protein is CASSPRGEYEQYF.

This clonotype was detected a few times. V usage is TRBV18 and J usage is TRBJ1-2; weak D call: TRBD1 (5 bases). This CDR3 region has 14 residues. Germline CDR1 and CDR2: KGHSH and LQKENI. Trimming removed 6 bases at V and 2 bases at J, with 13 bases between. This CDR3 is CASSLEGDNYGYTF. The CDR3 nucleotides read TGTGCCAGCTCTCTCGAAGGGGACAACTATGGCTACACCTTC.

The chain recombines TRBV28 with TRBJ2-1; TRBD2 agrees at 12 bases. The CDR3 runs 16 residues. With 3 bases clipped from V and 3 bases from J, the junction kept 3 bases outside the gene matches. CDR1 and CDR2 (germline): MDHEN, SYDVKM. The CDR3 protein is CASSFPGLAGYNEQFF. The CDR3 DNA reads TGTGCCAGCAGTTTCCCGGGACTAGCGGGCTACAATGAGCAGTTCTTC.

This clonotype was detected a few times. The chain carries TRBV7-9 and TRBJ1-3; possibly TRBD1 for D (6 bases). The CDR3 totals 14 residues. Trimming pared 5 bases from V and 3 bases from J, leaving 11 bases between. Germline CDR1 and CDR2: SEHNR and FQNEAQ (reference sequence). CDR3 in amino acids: CASSPRDIGNTIYF. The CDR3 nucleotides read TGTGCCAGCAGCCCGAGGGACATTGGAAACACCATATATTTT.

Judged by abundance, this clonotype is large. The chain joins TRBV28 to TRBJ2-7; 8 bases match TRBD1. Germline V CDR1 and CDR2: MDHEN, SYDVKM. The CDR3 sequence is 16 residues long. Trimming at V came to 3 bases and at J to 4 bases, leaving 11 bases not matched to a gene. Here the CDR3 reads CASSFPAWTGQYEQYF. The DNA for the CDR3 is TGTGCCAGCAGTTTCCCCGCCTGGACAGGGCAGTACGAGCAGTACTTC. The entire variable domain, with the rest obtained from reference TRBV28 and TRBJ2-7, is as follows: DVKVTQSSRYLVKRTGEKVFLECVQDMDHENMFWYRQDPGLGLRLIYFSYDVKMKEKGDIPEGYSVSREKKERFSLILESASTNQTSMYLCASSFPAWTGQYEQYFGPGTRLTVT.